The 12 T cell receptor beta chains reported below all come from one sample, sequenced in a study of radiotherapy plus CTLA-4 blockade in lung cancer. The protocol was immunoSEQ multiplex PCR, while the TCRdb copy is restricted to in-frame clones and leaves out a portion. This table holds approximately 80,000 clones, roughly 74% found once. The material sequenced was peripheral blood, taken from a patient treated with radiotherapy plus ipilimumab. The receptor source for this set is a human donor with non-small cell lung cancer whose response to radiotherapy plus ipilimumab could not be evaluated.

This chain connects TRBV6-5 to TRBJ2-7; TRBD1 agrees at 9 bases. Germline loops: CDR1 MNHEY, CDR2 SVGAGI. The CDR3 covers 13 residues. V shed 6 bases, J shed 4 bases, and the junction held 4 bases outside the gene matches. The CDR3 coding sequence is TGTGCCAGCAGCGGGGACAGGGAATACGAGCAGTACTTC. Amino acid sequence: CASSGDREYEQYF.

The gene calls are TRBV9 and TRBJ1-4, with D unresolved. There are 17 residues in the CDR3. Trimming shortened V by 0 bases and J by 4 bases, and 16 bases separated the two germline ends. CDR1 SGDLS and CDR2 YYNGEE come from the germline V gene. This CDR3 reads CASSVAEGAKINEKLFF. The CDR3 DNA is TGTGCCAGCAGCGTAGCTGAGGGCGCAAAGATTAATGAAAAACTGTTTTTT.

This chain joins TRBV6-5 and TRBJ2-2; no firm D call. Germline loops: CDR1 MNHEY, CDR2 SVGAGI. CDR3 length equals 15 residues. V was cut by 6 bases and J by 4 bases, with 15 bases left in between. The CDR3 DNA sequence: TGTGCCAGCAGCCCCGGGTCCTCATTCACCGGGGAGCTGTTTTTT. Translation gives CASSPGSSFTGELFF.

The CDR3: CASSKRQFLNYGYTF. Written as DNA, the CDR3 is TGTGCCAGCAGCAAAAGACAGTTCCTTAACTATGGCTACACCTTC. V and J are TRBV6-6 and TRBJ1-2; D may be TRBD1 (5 bases). This CDR3 spans 15 amino acids. V lost 6 bases and J lost 1, with 15 bases in between. CDR1 is MNHNY, CDR2 SVGAGI, per germline (reference sequence).

V gene TRBV4-3 combines with J gene TRBJ2-1; 9 nucleotides line up with TRBD2. The junction had 15 bases not matched to a gene; V was cut back by 3 bases and J by 3 bases. CDR1 and CDR2 from the germline V gene are LGHNA and YSLEER. The CDR3 is 19 residues long. The CDR3 DNA reads as TGCGCCAGCAGCCACCCCCTACGGGGGGAGCGGGGGGACTACAATGAGCAGTTCTTC. Its protein is CASSHPLRGERGDYNEQFF.

This clone showed up just a few times. This chain connects TRBV6-1 to TRBJ1-2; D not certain. Germline-derived CDR1 and CDR2 are MNHNS and SASEGT. This CDR3 is 13 amino acids long. V lost 6 bases and J lost 4, with 12 bases in between. Written as DNA, the CDR3 is TGTGCCAGCAGCTCCGAGGAGGGCTATGGCTACACCTTC. Translation: CASSSEEGYGYTF.

The CDR3 DNA reads as TGTGCCAGCAGTGGTCTCGGGACAGGCTCCTACGAGCAGTACTTC. Translation: CASSGLGTGSYEQYF. The chain links TRBV25-1 to TRBJ2-7, with 8 bases aligning to TRBD1. The V and J ends lost 4 bases and 0 bases, in that order; junction bases with no gene match: 5. There are 15 residues in the CDR3. The germline V gene encodes CDR1 MGHDK and CDR2 SYGVNS.

J is TRBJ1-5 and V is TRBV30; 11 bases map to TRBD1. CDR1 and CDR2 from the germline V gene are GTSNPN and SVGIG (reference sequence). Trimming at V came to 7 bases and at J to 7 bases, leaving 9 bases not matched to a gene. CDR3 length: 14 amino acids. The CDR3 sequence: CAYGQGASLQPQHF. CDR3 bases: TGTGCCTACGGACAGGGGGCATCCTTACAGCCCCAGCATTTT.

Only one count was recorded for this clone. This rearrangement joins TRBV5-5 to TRBJ1-2; perhaps TRBD1 as D (6 bases). Germline lookup yields CDR1 SGHKS and CDR2 YYEKEE (reference sequence). The CDR3 is made up of 13 amino acids. Trimming removed 2 bases at V and 3 bases at J, with 8 bases between. The CDR3: CASSLQGDYGYTF. As DNA, the CDR3 is TGTGCCAGCAGCTTACAGGGTGACTATGGCTACACCTTC.

The chain combines TRBV7-3 with TRBJ2-7; 8 nucleotides align to TRBD2. The CDR3 contains 14 residues. Germline CDR1 is SGHTA and CDR2 is FQGTGA. The trim removed 1 base at V and 6 bases at J, leaving 5 bases unmatched. The CDR3 is CASSLKAGGCEQYF. The CDR3, as DNA: TGTGCCAGCAGCTTAAAGGCGGGAGGCTGCGAGCAGTACTTC.

The chain links TRBV11-2 to TRBJ2-7; 7 bases match TRBD2. Germline CDR1 is SGHAT and CDR2 is FQNNGV. Losses at the gene ends were 5 bases for V and 3 bases for J; bases not matched to a gene: 7. There are 14 residues in the CDR3. The CDR3 DNA sequence: TGTGCCAGCAGCGTCCTAGCGGACCGCTACGAGCAGTACTTC. It codes for CASSVLADRYEQYF.

The chain uses TRBV1 and TRBJ2-2; the table names TRBD2, a call not compared with the DNA. TRBV1 is listed as a pseudogene. The CDR3 extends over 17 amino acids. CDR3 coding DNA: TGCACCAGCAGCCGACCTTGCTGGCGGGGGGACACCGGGGAGCTGTTTTTT. It encodes CTSSRPCWRGDTGELFF.